Detailed here is one T cell receptor beta chain. Its cognate antigen is unknown. These data belong to a study of breast tumors, draining lymph nodes, adjacent tissues. The study's findings and limits: Tumor and nontumor repertoires were significantly more similar in luminal-like than in basal-like breast cancer. Compared with lymph nodes, tumors were less diverse; compared with nontumor tissue, more.

The lymph nodes were axillary draining lymph nodes from breast cancer patients. TCRdb re-called the multiplex PCR reads through MiXCR, storing one row per CDR3 protein. The sample consists of about 150,000 distinct CDR3 sequences, approximately 32% of them appearing once. This CDR3 contains 13 residues. Trimming took 5 bases from V and 4 from J, leaving 10 bases between them. Germline CDR1 SGHVS, CDR2 FNYEAQ. The chain uses TRBV7-6 and TRBJ2-3, with a possible D match to TRBD1 (5 bases). Input material: axillary lymph node tissue. The clonotype was recovered from a female donor with breast cancer. Some clones in this sample may be carry-over from other donors' samples. The CDR3 sequence is CASSRVGPDTQYF. The CDR3 DNA is TGTGCCAGCAGCCGGGTGGGGCCAGATACGCAGTATTTT.